This T cell receptor beta chain was obtained from a study of identical twins' blood T cells. Germline CDR1 and CDR2: SQVTM and ANQGSEA. This CDR3 comprises 14 residues. J gave up 5 bases and V 6 bases, and 10 bases lay outside the gene matches. TCRdb recomputed calls from the 5' RACE reads with MiXCR, one row per CDR3 protein. The table records hundreds of thousands of distinct CDR3 sequences, about 28% of them present only once. What was sequenced was PBMCs. The sequence derives from a woman aged 18 to 55 in good health. This rearrangement joins TRBV29-1 to TRBJ2-3, with 8 bases matching TRBD1. The CDR3 spells CSVLTGTGGDTQYF. The CDR3 DNA follows: TGCAGCGTGCTTACCGGGACAGGAGGAGATACGCAGTATTTT.